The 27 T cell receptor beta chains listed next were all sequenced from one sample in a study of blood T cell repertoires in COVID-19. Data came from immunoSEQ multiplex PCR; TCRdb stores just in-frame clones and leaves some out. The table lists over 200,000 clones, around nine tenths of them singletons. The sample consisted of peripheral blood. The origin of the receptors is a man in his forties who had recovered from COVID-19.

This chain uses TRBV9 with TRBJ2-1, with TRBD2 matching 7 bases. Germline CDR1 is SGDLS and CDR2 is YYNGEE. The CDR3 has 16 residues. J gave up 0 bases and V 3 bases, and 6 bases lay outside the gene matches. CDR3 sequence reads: CASSAASGISYNEQFF. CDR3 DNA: TGTGCCAGCAGCGCCGCAAGCGGGATCTCCTACAATGAGCAGTTCTTC.

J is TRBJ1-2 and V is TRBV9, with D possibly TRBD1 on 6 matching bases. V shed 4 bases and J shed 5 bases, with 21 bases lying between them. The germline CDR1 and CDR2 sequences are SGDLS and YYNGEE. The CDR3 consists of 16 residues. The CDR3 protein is CASSLRQVQDQYGYTF. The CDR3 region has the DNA TGTGCCAGCAGCCTACGACAGGTGCAGGACCAGTATGGCTACACCTTC.

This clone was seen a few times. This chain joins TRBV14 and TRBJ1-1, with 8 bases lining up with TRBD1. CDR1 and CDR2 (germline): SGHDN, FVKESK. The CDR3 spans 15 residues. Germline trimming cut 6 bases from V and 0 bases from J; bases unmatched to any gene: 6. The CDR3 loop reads CASSLRTGLNTEAFF. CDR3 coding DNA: TGTGCCAGCAGTCTCAGGACAGGGTTGAACACTGAAGCTTTCTTT.

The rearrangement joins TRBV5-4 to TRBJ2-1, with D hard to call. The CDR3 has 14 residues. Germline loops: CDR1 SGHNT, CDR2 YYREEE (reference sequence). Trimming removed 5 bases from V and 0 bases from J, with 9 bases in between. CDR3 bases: TGTGCCAGCAGTACCCACAACTCCTACAATGAGCAGTTCTTC. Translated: CASSTHNSYNEQFF.

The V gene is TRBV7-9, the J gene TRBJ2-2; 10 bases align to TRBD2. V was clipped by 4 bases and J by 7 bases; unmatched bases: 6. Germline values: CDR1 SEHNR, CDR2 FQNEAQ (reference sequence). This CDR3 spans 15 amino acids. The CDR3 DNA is TGTGCCAGCAGCTCGGAGCGGGGGGGGCGCGGGGAGCTGTTTTTT. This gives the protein CASSSERGGRGELFF.

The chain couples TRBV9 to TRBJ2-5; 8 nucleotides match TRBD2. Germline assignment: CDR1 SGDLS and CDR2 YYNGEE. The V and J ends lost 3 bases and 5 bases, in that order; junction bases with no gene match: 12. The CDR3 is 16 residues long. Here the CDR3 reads CASSGSGNRLWETQYF. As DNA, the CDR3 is TGTGCCAGCAGCGGTAGCGGGAACCGCCTTTGGGAGACCCAGTACTTC. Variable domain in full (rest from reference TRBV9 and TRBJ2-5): DSGVTQTPKHLITATGQRVTLRCSPRSGDLSVYWYQQSLDQGLQFLIQYYNGEERAKGNILERFSAQQFPDLHSELNLSSLELGDSALYFCASSGSGNRLWETQYFGPGTRLLVL.

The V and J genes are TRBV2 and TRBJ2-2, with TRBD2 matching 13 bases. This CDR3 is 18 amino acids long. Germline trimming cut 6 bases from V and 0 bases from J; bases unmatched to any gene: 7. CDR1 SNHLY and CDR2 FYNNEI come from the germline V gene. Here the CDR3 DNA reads TGTGCCAGCAGGCCGGGACTAGCGGGGCATACGAACACCGGGGAGCTGTTTTTT. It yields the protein CASRPGLAGHTNTGELFF.

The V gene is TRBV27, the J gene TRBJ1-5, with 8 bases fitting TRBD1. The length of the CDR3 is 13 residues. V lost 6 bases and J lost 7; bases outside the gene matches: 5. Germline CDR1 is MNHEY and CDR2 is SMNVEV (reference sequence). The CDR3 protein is CASRMTGDQPQHF. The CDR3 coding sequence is TGTGCCAGCAGGATGACAGGGGACCAGCCCCAGCATTTT.

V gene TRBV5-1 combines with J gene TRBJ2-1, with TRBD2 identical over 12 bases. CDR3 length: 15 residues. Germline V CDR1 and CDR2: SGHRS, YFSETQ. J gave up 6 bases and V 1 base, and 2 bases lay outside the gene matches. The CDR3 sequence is CASSLTSGRTNEQFF. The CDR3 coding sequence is TGCGCCAGCAGCTTGACTAGCGGGAGGACCAATGAGCAGTTCTTC. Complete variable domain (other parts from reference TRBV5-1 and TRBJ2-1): KAGVTQTPRYLIKTRGQQVTLSCSPISGHRSVSWYQQTPGQGLQFLFEYFSETQRNKGNFPGRFSGRQFSNSRSEMNVSTLELGDSALYLCASSLTSGRTNEQFFGPGTRLTVL.

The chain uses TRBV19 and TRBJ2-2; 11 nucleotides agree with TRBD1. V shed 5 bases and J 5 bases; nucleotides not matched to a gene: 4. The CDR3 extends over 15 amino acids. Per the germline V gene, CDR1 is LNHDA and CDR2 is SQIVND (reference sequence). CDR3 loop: CASSGQGAWTGELFF. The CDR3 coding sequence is TGTGCCAGTAGTGGACAGGGGGCCTGGACCGGGGAGCTGTTTTTT.

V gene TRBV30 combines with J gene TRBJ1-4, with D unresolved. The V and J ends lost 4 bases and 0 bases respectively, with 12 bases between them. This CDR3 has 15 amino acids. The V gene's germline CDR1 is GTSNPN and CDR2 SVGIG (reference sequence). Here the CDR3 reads CAWTAGSATNEKLFF. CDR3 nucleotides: TGTGCCTGGACGGCGGGAAGCGCAACTAATGAAAAACTGTTTTTT.

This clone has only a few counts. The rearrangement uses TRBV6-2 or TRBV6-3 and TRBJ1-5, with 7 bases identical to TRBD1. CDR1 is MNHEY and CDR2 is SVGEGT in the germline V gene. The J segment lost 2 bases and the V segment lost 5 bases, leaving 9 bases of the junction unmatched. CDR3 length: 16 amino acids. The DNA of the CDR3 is TGTGCCAGCAGTAAGACAGGGAAGATCGGCAATCAGCCCCAGCATTTT. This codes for CASSKTGKIGNQPQHF.

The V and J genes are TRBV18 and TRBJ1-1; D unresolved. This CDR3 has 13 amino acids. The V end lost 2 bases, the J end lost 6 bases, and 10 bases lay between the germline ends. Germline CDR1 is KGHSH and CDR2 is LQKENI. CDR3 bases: TGTGCCAGCTCACCAATCGGGGAGGCTGAAGCTTTCTTT. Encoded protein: CASSPIGEAEAFF. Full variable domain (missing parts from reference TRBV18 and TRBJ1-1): NAGVMQNPRHLVRRRGQEARLRCSPMKGHSHVYWYRQLPEEGLKFMVYLQKENIIDESGMPKERFSAEFPKEGPSILRIQQVVRGDSAAYFCASSPIGEAEAFFGQGTRLTVV.

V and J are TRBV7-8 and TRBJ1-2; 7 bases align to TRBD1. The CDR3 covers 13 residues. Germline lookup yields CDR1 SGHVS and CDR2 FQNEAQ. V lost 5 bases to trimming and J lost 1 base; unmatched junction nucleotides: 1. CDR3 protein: CASSRDSNYGYTF. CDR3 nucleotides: TGTGCCAGCAGCCGGGACAGTAACTATGGCTACACCTTC.

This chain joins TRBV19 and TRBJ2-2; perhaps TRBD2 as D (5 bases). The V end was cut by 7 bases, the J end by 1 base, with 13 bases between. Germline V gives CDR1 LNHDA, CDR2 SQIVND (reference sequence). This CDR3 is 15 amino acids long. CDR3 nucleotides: TGTGCCAGTATGCGAGCGGAGCTGAACACCGGGGAGCTGTTTTTT. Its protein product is CASMRAELNTGELFF.

CDR3 sequence reads: CASTPRDRGSLEQYF. CDR3 nucleotide sequence: TGTGCCAGTACCCCCCGGGACAGGGGTTCCCTCGAGCAGTACTTC. The chain joins TRBV19 to TRBJ2-7; TRBD1 matches at 10 bases. V was pared by 7 bases and J by 6 bases, with 12 bases of the junction left unmatched. Germline loops: CDR1 LNHDA, CDR2 SQIVND (reference sequence). This CDR3 comprises 15 residues.

The CDR3 coding sequence is TGTGCCAGCAGTGGGAGGACAGGGGGTAATAGCAATCAGCCCCAGCATTTT. Translated, it gives CASSGRTGGNSNQPQHF. The genes are TRBV27 and TRBJ1-5; 10 positions match TRBD1. The CDR3 is 17 amino acids. From germline, CDR1 is MNHEY and CDR2 SMNVEV (reference sequence). V trimming: 5 bases; J trimming: 0 bases; junction bases outside the gene matches: 7.

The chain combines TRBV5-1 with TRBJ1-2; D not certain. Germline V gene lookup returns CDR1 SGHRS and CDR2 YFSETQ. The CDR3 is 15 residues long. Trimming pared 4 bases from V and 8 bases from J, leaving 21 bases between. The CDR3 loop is CASSPGGNAVWGYTF. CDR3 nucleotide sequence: TGCGCCAGCAGCCCGGGTGGCAACGCGGTATGGGGCTACACCTTC. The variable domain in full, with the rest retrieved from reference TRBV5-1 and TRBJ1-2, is KAGVTQTPRYLIKTRGQQVTLSCSPISGHRSVSWYQQTPGQGLQFLFEYFSETQRNKGNFPGRFSGRQFSNSRSEMNVSTLELGDSALYLCASSPGGNAVWGYTFGSGTRLTVV.

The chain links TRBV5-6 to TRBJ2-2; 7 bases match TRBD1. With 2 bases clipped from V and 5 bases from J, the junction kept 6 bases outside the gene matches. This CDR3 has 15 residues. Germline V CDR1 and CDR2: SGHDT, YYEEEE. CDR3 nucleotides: TGTGCCAGCAGCTTCCAGGGGGTACGGACCGGGGAGCTGTTTTTT. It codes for CASSFQGVRTGELFF.

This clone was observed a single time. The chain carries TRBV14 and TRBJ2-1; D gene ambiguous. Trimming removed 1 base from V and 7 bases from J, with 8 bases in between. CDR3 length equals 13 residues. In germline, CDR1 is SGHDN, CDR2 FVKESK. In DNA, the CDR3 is TGTGCCAGCAGCCAAGCAGATGGTAATGAGCAGTTCTTC. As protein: CASSQADGNEQFF.

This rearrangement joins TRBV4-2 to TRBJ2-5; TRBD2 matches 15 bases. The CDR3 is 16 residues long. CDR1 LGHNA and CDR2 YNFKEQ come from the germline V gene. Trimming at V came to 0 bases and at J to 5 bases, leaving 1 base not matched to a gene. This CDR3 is CASSQDGTSGRETQYF. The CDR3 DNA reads TGTGCCAGCAGCCAAGACGGGACTAGCGGGAGGGAGACCCAGTACTTC.

CDR3 nucleotides: TGTGCCAGCAAGAGACGGGAGCGGCAAGAGACCCAGTACTTC. Translation: CASKRRERQETQYF. This chain links TRBV2 with TRBJ2-5, with a possible D match to TRBD2 (6 bases). Germline V gives CDR1 SNHLY, CDR2 FYNNEI. This CDR3 comprises 14 residues. V was cut by 7 bases and J by 2 bases, with 14 bases left in between.

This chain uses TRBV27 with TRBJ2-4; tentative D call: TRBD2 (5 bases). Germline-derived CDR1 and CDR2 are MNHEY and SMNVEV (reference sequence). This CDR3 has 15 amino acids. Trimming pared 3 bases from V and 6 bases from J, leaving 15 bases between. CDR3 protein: CASSLKRVEGNIQYF. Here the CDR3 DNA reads TGTGCCAGCAGTTTGAAAAGGGTAGAGGGAAACATTCAGTACTTC.

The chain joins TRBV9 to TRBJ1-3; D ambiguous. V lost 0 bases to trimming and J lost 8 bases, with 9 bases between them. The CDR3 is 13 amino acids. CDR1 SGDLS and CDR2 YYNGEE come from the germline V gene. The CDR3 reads CASSVAGTDTIYF. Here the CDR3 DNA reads TGTGCCAGCAGCGTAGCCGGTACGGACACCATATATTTT. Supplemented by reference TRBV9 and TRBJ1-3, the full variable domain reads DSGVTQTPKHLITATGQRVTLRCSPRSGDLSVYWYQQSLDQGLQFLIQYYNGEERAKGNILERFSAQQFPDLHSELNLSSLELGDSALYFCASSVAGTDTIYFGEGSWLTVV.

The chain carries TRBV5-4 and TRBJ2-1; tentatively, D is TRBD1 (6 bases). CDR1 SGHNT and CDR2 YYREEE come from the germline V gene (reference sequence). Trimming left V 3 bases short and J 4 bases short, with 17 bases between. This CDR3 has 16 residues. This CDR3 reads CASSSLGTRGYNEQFF. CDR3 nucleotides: TGTGCCAGCAGCTCTTTAGGGACAAGGGGATACAATGAGCAGTTCTTC.

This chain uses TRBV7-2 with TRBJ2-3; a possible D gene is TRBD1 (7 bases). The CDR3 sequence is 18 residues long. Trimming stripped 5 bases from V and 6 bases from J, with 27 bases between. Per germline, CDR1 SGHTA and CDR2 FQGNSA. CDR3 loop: CASSTRQGGGSRFDTQYF. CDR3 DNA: TGTGCCAGCAGCACCAGACAGGGAGGCGGGTCCCGCTTCGATACGCAGTATTTT.

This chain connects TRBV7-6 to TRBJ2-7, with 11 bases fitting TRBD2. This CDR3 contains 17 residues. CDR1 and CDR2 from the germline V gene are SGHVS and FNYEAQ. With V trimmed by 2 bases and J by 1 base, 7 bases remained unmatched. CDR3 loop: CASSLLAGGPASYEQYF. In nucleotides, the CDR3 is TGTGCCAGCAGCTTATTAGCGGGAGGGCCGGCGTCCTACGAGCAGTACTTC.